The clone carrying this T cell receptor beta chain was observed many times. The record originates from a study of HIV-infected patients and healthy controls. Alpha and beta constant-region primers primed reverse transcription of 400 to 500 ng RNA. Each of the alpha and beta chains got its own library through chain-specific third strand synthesis with indices. The cDNA received a 5' RACE adapter containing a random hexamer plus an SP2 sequencing primer site. TCRdb fed the 5' RACE reads into MiXCR, producing one record per CDR3 protein. The repertoire consists of some 10,000 distinct CDR3 sequences, with 7% to 8.5% occurring once and the leading ten covering about 36%. No cell fractionation was done, so the repertoire covers all unsorted peripheral blood T cells. The CDR3 loop spans 13 amino acids. V was pared by 5 bases and J by 7 bases, with 9 bases between. Per the germline V gene, CDR1 is LNHDA and CDR2 is SQIVND (reference sequence).

This clonotype was sampled from an adult with HIV infection. The sample was blood, taken before antiretroviral therapy. The chain joins TRBV19 to TRBJ1-6, with no clear D. CDR3 loop: CASSGQENSPLHF. The CDR3 DNA is TGTGCCAGTAGTGGGCAGGAAAATTCACCCCTCCACTTT.